Sequencing of this T cell receptor beta chain was carried out in a study of CD8 T cells in Susac syndrome. TCR beta sequencing was performed on blood CD8+ and CD4+ T cells. Study conclusions and caveats: Only a relatively small number of individuals were included in the TCR sequencing and HLA analysis.

As for this clonotype: The antigen remains unidentified.

V was clipped by 1 base and J by 5 bases, with 13 bases between them. The germline gives CDR1 LGHNA, CDR2 YNFKEQ. CDR3 length: 15 amino acids. A quantity of roughly 0.5 to 1 ug RNA underwent reverse transcription using random hexamers. Amplification of TCR beta CDR3 across 54 Vbeta and 13 Jbeta was performed with immunoSEQ multiplex PCR. TCRdb re-called the immunoSEQ multiplex PCR reads through MiXCR, storing one row per CDR3 protein. The sample includes some 150,000 distinct CDR3 sequences, approximately 93% of them seen just once. The rearrangement joins TRBV4-2 to TRBJ2-3, with D possibly being TRBD1 or TRBD2 (5 bases each). Source material: CD4+ T cells from PBMCs. This TCR was sampled from a human donor in good health. This CDR3 reads CASSQGGNEKDTQYF. In nucleotides, the CDR3 is TGTGCCAGCAGCCAAGGGGGGAATGAAAAAGATACGCAGTATTTT.